The clone carrying this TCR beta chain appeared a few times. The antigen remains unidentified. This record comes from a study of beta chain features in type 1 diabetes. About the study: Sorted cells from all samples, numbering 95 million to 140 million, were examined. Findings and caveats of the study: Type 1 diabetes patients had TCRB CDR3s that were shorter (moderately but significantly so) in all four CD4+ subsets. VDJ junctions from patients with type 1 diabetes contained fewer insertions and more deletions.

The CDR3 loop spans 13 amino acids. Trimming stripped 8 bases from V and 1 base from J, with 10 bases between. Germline values: CDR1 MDHEN, CDR2 SYDVKM. Expressed TCRB transcripts were sequenced after all isolated RNA was converted to cDNA. Sequenced naive, central memory and regulatory T cell samples produced an average of about 3.6 million reads. Assay used: immunoSEQ multiplex PCR; TCRdb lists only in-frame clones, some missing. The profile shows 150,000 to 190,000 clones, about 9.4% of them singletons. This sequence originates from a man aged 25-45 years with type 1 diabetes. The sequenced material came from central memory CD4+ T cells from blood. The V and J genes are TRBV28 and TRBJ2-3, with unresolved D. CDR3 nucleotide sequence: TGTGCCAGCCGGTTCCGTGGCACAGATACGCAGTATTTT. Its translation: CASRFRGTDTQYF.